These T cell receptor beta chains were read from a single sample in a study of blood T cell repertoires in COVID-19. Here immunoSEQ multiplex PCR was the method, and the copy in TCRdb shows in-frame clones only, minus some. The repertoire holds 200,000 to 250,000 clones, with approximately 88% as singletons. The sample comprised PBMCs or T cells enriched from blood (not recorded which). The receptor source for this set is a young woman who had been exposed to COVID-19. The CDR3 runs from the conserved cysteine through the conserved F or W. The D gene is left open where the match is weak. Where a row states a size, it is once, few, many or the class of an expanded clone; other rows omit it.

CDR3 DNA	CDR3 protein	clone size	D gene	V gene	J gene
TGTGCCAGCAGCTTGTCAGGGGGCGAGCAGTACTTC	CASSLSGGEQYF	.	TRBD1	TRBV5-4	TRBJ2-7
TGCGCCAGCAGCTCTTCCCAGTCCTCTGGAAACACCATATATTTT	CASSSSQSSGNTIYF	.	.	TRBV5-1	TRBJ1-3
TGTGCCAGCTCACCAGAGACTAGCGGAACAGATACGCAGTATTTT	CASSPETSGTDTQYF	.	TRBD2	TRBV18	TRBJ2-3
TGTGCCAGCAGGAACAGGGGGACTAACACTGAAGCTTTCTTT	CASRNRGTNTEAFF	.	TRBD1	TRBV11-2	TRBJ1-1
TGTGCCAGCAGCACTACCCGGAGGAGAGAGACCCAGTACTTC	CASSTTRRRETQYF	once	.	TRBV7-2	TRBJ2-5
TGTGCCAGCAGCACTATAGCGGGAGAAAGGCGGGATGAGCAGTTCTTC	CASSTIAGERRDEQFF	.	TRBD2	TRBV11-2	TRBJ2-1
TGTGCCAGCAGCGGAATGGGACAGGGGACTGAAGCTTTCTTT	CASSGMGQGTEAFF	.	TRBD1	TRBV11-2	TRBJ1-1
TGTGCCAGCAGCCAAGATCGGGGGGCGCGGATGAACACTGAAGCTTTCTTT	CASSQDRGARMNTEAFF	.	.	TRBV3-1/TRBV3-2	TRBJ1-1
TGTGCCAGCAGCTTGGTGCGGGACCGCACAGATACGCAGTATTTT	CASSLVRDRTDTQYF	.	.	TRBV5-4	TRBJ2-3
TGTGCCAGCAGTTTATACAGGGCCGGGGCCAAAAACATTCAGTACTTC	CASSLYRAGAKNIQYF	.	.	TRBV28	TRBJ2-4
TGCGCCAGCAGCTTGGATCATCAGATCTATGGCTACACCTTC	CASSLDHQIYGYTF	.	.	TRBV5-1	TRBJ1-2
TGTGCCAGCAGACCACAGGGGAGCGCACCCCTCCACTTT	CASRPQGSAPLHF	few	TRBD1	TRBV2	TRBJ1-6
TGCGCCAGCAGCTTGGGGGTAGCCTCCTACGAGCAGTACTTC	CASSLGVASYEQYF	.	.	TRBV5-1	TRBJ2-7
TGTGCCAGCAGCTCGGGTAACCGTGAGGGTTCACCCCTCCACTTT	CASSSGNREGSPLHF	.	.	TRBV5-4	TRBJ1-6
TGTGCCAGCAGCTTAGAACAGGGGGAAACCTATAATTCACCCCTCCACTTT	CASSLEQGETYNSPLHF	.	TRBD1	TRBV7-7	TRBJ1-6
TGTGCCAGCAGCCAACCGTTTAAGACAGGGGGCCTCCTCTCCTACGAGCAGTACTTC	CASSQPFKTGGLLSYEQYF	.	TRBD1	TRBV28	TRBJ2-7
TGTGCCAGCAGCGTAGATAGCTTGAACACTGAAGCTTTCTTT	CASSVDSLNTEAFF	.	.	TRBV9	TRBJ1-1
TGTGCCAGCAGTGAAAACCAGGGTCTAGATTCTGAAGCTTTCTTT	CASSENQGLDSEAFF	.	.	TRBV2	TRBJ1-1
TGTGCCAGCAATCTAGCGGGAGTTTCCTACAATGAGCAGTTCTTC	CASNLAGVSYNEQFF	.	TRBD2	TRBV28	TRBJ2-1
TGTGCCAGCAGCTTGCTAGCGGGAGGTACCGAGCAGTACTTC	CASSLLAGGTEQYF	.	TRBD2	TRBV5-4	TRBJ2-7
TGTGCCAGCAGCCAGGGGACAGGGGGCTACGAGCAGTACTTC	CASSQGTGGYEQYF	.	TRBD1	TRBV14	TRBJ2-7
TGTGCCAGCAGCTTAGAACAGGGGGCAGGGGAGACCCAGTACTTC	CASSLEQGAGETQYF	.	TRBD1	TRBV11-2	TRBJ2-5
TGTGCCAGCAGCCCTAGAGAAGATACGCAGTATTTT	CASSPREDTQYF	.	.	TRBV7-9	TRBJ2-3
TGCGCCAGCAGCCCAATTGGGCCCATGAACACTGAAGCTTTCTTT	CASSPIGPMNTEAFF	.	.	TRBV5-1	TRBJ1-1
TGTGCCGTGTTGAGGCCGACGGCGGGCTACGAGCAGTACTTC	CAVLRPTAGYEQYF	.	.	TRBV15	TRBJ2-7
TGTGCCAGCAGTGGGGCCAGCTCCTACGAGCAGTACTTC	CASSGASSYEQYF	.	.	TRBV2	TRBJ2-7
TGTGCCAGTAGTCCATTGGGACAGGGACCAATCTATGGCTACACCTTC	CASSPLGQGPIYGYTF	.	TRBD1	TRBV19	TRBJ1-2
TGTGCCAGCAGCTTTGGGACAGGCGAGGGGCCGGGCTACACCTTC	CASSFGTGEGPGYTF	.	TRBD1	TRBV7-9	TRBJ1-2
TGTGCCAGCAGTTTACCGGGGAGCTCCTACAATGAGCAGTTCTTC	CASSLPGSSYNEQFF	.	.	TRBV28	TRBJ2-1
TGCAGCGTAGGGACAGGTCAAGAGACCCAGTACTTC	CSVGTGQETQYF	once	TRBD1	TRBV29-1	TRBJ2-5
TGTGCCAGTAACGGCAGGGGCGTTGAGAACTATGGCTACACCTTC	CASNGRGVENYGYTF	.	.	TRBV19	TRBJ1-2
TGTGCCAGCAGCCCTGGCGGGAGTAACACAGATACGCAGTATTTT	CASSPGGSNTDTQYF	.	TRBD2	TRBV7-6	TRBJ2-3
TGCGCCAGCAGCCTCCAAAGGCGGCGGATGAACACTGAAGCTTTCTTT	CASSLQRRRMNTEAFF	once	.	TRBV4-1	TRBJ1-1
TGTGCCAACATGGAGGAAGGCAGGACTGAAGCTTTCTTT	CANMEEGRTEAFF	.	.	TRBV6-5	TRBJ1-1
TGCGCCAGCAGCTCAGACAGGTACGAGCAGTACTTC	CASSSDRYEQYF	once	.	TRBV5-1	TRBJ2-7
TGCGCCAGCAGTGAGAGCGGGAGGGGCACAGATACGCAGTATTTT	CASSESGRGTDTQYF	once	TRBD2	TRBV10-1	TRBJ2-3